Following are 11 T cell receptor beta chains from one sample sequenced in a study of identical twins. TCRdb recomputed calls from the 5' RACE reads with MiXCR, one row per CDR3 protein. The sample records more than 1.5 million distinct CDR3 sequences, around 33% being singletons. Sequencing was performed on cord blood. The receptors come from a newborn girl in good health.

Note on this clonotype: This may come from a read error, since a much larger clone is one base off. V gene TRBV29-1 combines with J gene TRBJ2-5, with D possibly matching TRBD2 (5 bases). V was cut by 3 bases and J by 11 bases, with 19 bases left in between. The CDR3 has 13 residues. In germline, CDR1 is SQVTM, CDR2 ANQGSEA. CDR3 in amino acids: CSVEAGPYNEQYF. As DNA, the CDR3 is TGCAGCGTTGAGGCGGGCCCGTACAATGAGCAGTACTTC.

For the CDR3, the DNA is TGCGCCAGCAGCTTTAGGGAGAGGGTCGATGAGCAGTTCTTC. This gives the protein CASSFRERVDEQFF. V is TRBV5-1 and J is TRBJ2-1, with D possibly TRBD2 on 5 matching bases. The CDR3 contains 14 residues. CDR1 SGHRS and CDR2 YFSETQ come from the germline V gene. Trimming shortened V by 2 bases and J by 8 bases, and 14 bases separated the two germline ends. The variable domain in full, completed from reference TRBV5-1 and TRBJ2-1, reads KAGVTQTPRYLIKTRGQQVTLSCSPISGHRSVSWYQQTPGQGLQFLFEYFSETQRNKGNFPGRFSGRQFSNSRSEMNVSTLELGDSALYLCASSFRERVDEQFFGPGTRLTVL.

This chain uses TRBV10-3 with TRBJ2-7, with TRBD1 matching over 9 bases. Germline CDR1 and CDR2: ENHRY and SYGVKD. The CDR3 spans 14 residues. V gave up 6 bases and J gave up 2 bases; unmatched junction bases: 5. In DNA form, the CDR3 reads TGTGCCATCAGGAAGACAGGGGGGCCCTACGAGCAGTACTTC. Translating it yields CAIRKTGGPYEQYF.

This clonotype occurred many times. This sequence joins TRBV12-3 or TRBV12-4 and TRBJ2-5, with 13 bases lining up with TRBD2. Trimming removed 3 bases from V and 4 bases from J; junction bases left unmatched: 2. The CDR3 spans 15 residues. The CDR3 loop is CASSLRTSGRETQYF. Written as DNA, the CDR3 is TGTGCCAGCAGTTTGAGGACTAGCGGGAGAGAGACCCAGTACTTC.

This chain uses TRBV9 with TRBJ2-1, with a tentative D call TRBD2 (5 bases). The last part of the DNA fits TRBJ2-7 better; the J call may be wrong. The CDR3 has 19 amino acids. Per the germline V gene, CDR1 is SGDLS and CDR2 is YYNGEE. The CDR3 protein is CASSVALSLSGSSYNEQYF. In DNA, the CDR3 is TGTGCCAGCAGCGTAGCCCTTTCGTTGAGCGGAAGCTCCTACAATGAGCAGTACTTC.

The genes are TRBV4-2 and TRBJ2-3; 10 nucleotides align to TRBD2. V lost 1 base and J lost 0; bases outside the gene matches: 1. The germline V gene encodes CDR1 LGHNA and CDR2 YNFKEQ. The CDR3 consists of 16 residues. CDR3 in amino acids: CASSQASGGSTDTQYF. The CDR3 nucleotides are TGTGCCAGCAGCCAAGCTAGCGGGGGTAGCACAGATACGCAGTATTTT.

The V gene is TRBV6-5, the J gene TRBJ2-7, with 10 bases that match TRBD2. With 7 bases clipped from V and 0 bases from J, the junction kept 6 bases outside the gene matches. The CDR3 runs to 15 residues. Germline CDR1 and CDR2: MNHEY and SVGAGI. In DNA form, the CDR3 reads TGTGCCAGCACCGTAGCGGGAGGTCCCTCCTACGAGCAGTACTTC. Translating gives CASTVAGGPSYEQYF.

The chain links TRBV20-1 to TRBJ2-5, with TRBD1 matching over 8 bases. CDR3 length: 13 residues. After removal of 5 bases from V and 1 base from J, the junction contained 3 bases not matched to a gene. From germline, CDR1 is DFQATT and CDR2 SNEGSKA (reference sequence). The CDR3 reads CSAADRAQETQYF. The CDR3 DNA sequence: TGCAGTGCTGCGGACAGGGCCCAAGAGACCCAGTACTTC.

The chain carries TRBV11-2 and TRBJ2-3; 12 bases are a match to TRBD2. CDR1 and CDR2 (germline): SGHAT, FQNNGV. With 2 bases clipped from V and 4 bases from J, the junction kept 4 bases outside the gene matches. CDR3 length: 16 residues. The CDR3 loop reads CASSLWASGGADTQYF. The DNA of the CDR3 is TGTGCCAGCAGCTTATGGGCTAGCGGGGGGGCAGATACGCAGTATTTT.

This chain joins TRBV25-1 and TRBJ2-3, with D perhaps TRBD1 or TRBD2 (6 bases each). Trimming cost V 2 bases and J 4 bases, with 13 bases left between them. This CDR3 has 15 amino acids. From germline, CDR1 is MGHDK and CDR2 SYGVNS. This chain's CDR3 is CASSERGAVPDTQYF. The CDR3 DNA sequence: TGTGCCAGCAGTGAAAGGGGGGCCGTCCCAGATACGCAGTATTTT.

The chain employs TRBV4-1 and TRBJ1-4; TRBD1 matches 7 bases. Germline trimming cut 1 base from V and 10 bases from J; bases unmatched to any gene: 6. Germline CDR1 and CDR2: MGHRA and YSYEKL. The CDR3 length is 14 residues. The CDR3 DNA reads as TGCGCCAGCAGCCAAGTAGACAGGGAAGGAAAACTGTTTTTT. The encoded protein is CASSQVDREGKLFF.